Listed below are T cell receptor beta chains from one sample, sequenced in a study of cytomegalovirus exposure and HLA in healthy donors. Sequencing was performed with immunoSEQ multiplex PCR; in TCRdb, only in-frame clones are kept and a portion is missing. The table records about 130,000 clones, roughly four fifths of them present only once. Specimen: PBMCs. These receptors all come from a male donor in good health and CMV-seropositive. Each CDR3 is given with its conserved first and last residue. A D gene is named only where the DNA matches it firmly. Size is omitted from some rows. Given values are once, few, many or a class for expanded clones.

TRBV5-3	TRBJ1-1	-	-	CARSLGICAVCVGAEAFF	TGTGCCAGAAGCCTCGGAATATGCGCGGTCTGCGTCGGGGCTGAAGCTTTCTTT
TRBV7-2	TRBJ2-5	TRBD1	-	CASSRPGTGEETQYF	TGTGCCAGCAGCCGGCCGGGGACAGGGGAAGAGACCCAGTACTTC
TRBV9	TRBJ2-1	TRBD2	-	CASSVGGGYNEQFF	TGTGCCAGCAGCGTAGGGGGGGGGTACAATGAGCAGTTCTTC
TRBV13	TRBJ2-6	-	-	CASSLEGYSGANVLTF	TGTGCCAGCAGCTTAGAGGGGTACTCTGGGGCCAACGTCCTGACTTTC
TRBV4-1	TRBJ1-2	-	-	CASSQGMRDSSYGYTF	TGCGCCAGCAGCCAAGGCATGCGGGATTCAAGCTATGGCTACACCTTC
TRBV7-2	TRBJ2-7	TRBD1	-	CASSQGAGYEQYF	TGTGCCAGCAGTCAGGGGGCAGGCTACGAGCAGTACTTC
TRBV5-1	TRBJ2-7	TRBD2	few	CASSLDSGRDEQYF	TGCGCCAGCAGCTTGGATAGCGGGAGGGACGAGCAGTACTTC
TRBV6-5	TRBJ1-1	TRBD1	-	CASNAGTVNTEAFF	TGTGCCAGCAACGCCGGGACAGTGAACACTGAAGCTTTCTTT
TRBV7-3	TRBJ2-7	-	-	CASSPRSGYLHEQYF	TGTGCCAGCAGCCCACGGTCAGGGTACCTTCACGAGCAGTACTTC
TRBV28	TRBJ2-7	TRBD1	-	CASSLGQGRYEQYF	TGTGCCAGCAGTTTGGGACAGGGTCGATACGAGCAGTACTTC
TRBV29-1	TRBJ2-3	TRBD2	-	CSVTIAGGADTQYF	TGCAGCGTGACCATAGCGGGAGGGGCAGATACGCAGTATTTT
TRBV28	TRBJ1-3	-	few	CASSQWRRSGNTIYF	TGTGCCAGCAGTCAGTGGAGAAGGTCGGGAAACACCATATATTTT
TRBV6-5	TRBJ2-7	-	-	CASRSSLPSYEQYF	TGTGCCAGCAGGTCTAGCTTACCCTCCTACGAGCAGTACTTC
TRBV15	TRBJ2-7	-	few	CATSRVWGRVEQYF	TGTGCCACCAGCAGGGTCTGGGGGCGCGTCGAGCAGTACTTC
TRBV19	TRBJ1-1	-	-	CATRHQAGEAFF	TGTGCCACCAGGCATCAGGCCGGAGAAGCTTTCTTT
TRBV2	TRBJ2-3	-	few	CASSVRGLDTQYF	TGTGCCAGCAGTGTGAGAGGTTTGGATACGCAGTATTTT
TRBV28	TRBJ1-2	TRBD1	-	CASRWTGVGYYGYTF	TGTGCCAGCAGGTGGACAGGGGTTGGATACTATGGCTACACCTTC
TRBV5-6	TRBJ2-7	TRBD2	once	CVSSSGLAEFLYEQYF	TGTGTCAGCAGCTCAGGACTAGCGGAGTTCCTCTACGAGCAGTACTTC
TRBV19	TRBJ1-3	-	few	CASTESTGNTIYF	TGTGCCAGTACGGAGTCTACTGGAAACACCATATATTTT
TRBV5-1	TRBJ2-5	TRBD2	-	CASRAGSGSLGETQYF	TGCGCCAGCCGAGCGGGTAGCGGGAGTTTGGGGGAGACCCAGTACTTC
TRBV7-2	TRBJ2-1	TRBD2	-	CASSARWSGSRNEQFF	TGTGCCAGCAGCGCGCGCTGGAGCGGGAGCCGCAATGAGCAGTTCTTC
TRBV6-5	TRBJ1-5	TRBD1	-	CADTQEGQGPQPQHF	TGTGCCGACACTCAAGAGGGACAGGGGCCTCAGCCCCAGCATTTT
TRBV19	TRBJ2-7	-	-	CASSMSPATEQYF	TGTGCCAGTAGTATGAGTCCCGCTACTGAGCAGTACTTC
TRBV10-3	TRBJ1-1	TRBD1	-	CAIGLTGDGTEAFF	TGTGCCATCGGATTAACAGGGGATGGCACTGAAGCTTTCTTT
TRBV28	TRBJ2-7	TRBD2	-	CASSLSGRGGREQYF	TGTGCCAGCAGTTTATCGGGACGCGGGGGGCGCGAGCAGTACTTC
TRBV20-1	TRBJ1-2	-	-	CSARGYGYTF	TGCAGTGCCAGGGGCTATGGCTACACCTTC
TRBV7-2	TRBJ2-5	-	once	CASSSLGAGETQYF	TGTGCCAGCAGCTCCCTGGGGGCCGGAGAGACCCAGTACTTC
TRBV28	TRBJ1-5	TRBD1	-	CASSLSTYRGQVYQPQHF	TGTGCCAGCAGTTTATCTACTTACAGGGGGCAGGTTTATCAGCCCCAGCATTTT
TRBV10-3	TRBJ2-3	TRBD2	-	CAISDPGLAGVDTQYF	TGTGCCATCAGTGATCCGGGACTAGCGGGAGTAGATACGCAGTATTTT
TRBV5-1	TRBJ1-6	-	-	CASSLPGVNSPLHF	TGCGCCAGCAGCTTACCAGGGGTGAATTCACCCCTCCACTTT
TRBV7-3	TRBJ2-1	TRBD2	-	CASSSTGTSGPIEQFF	TGTGCCAGCAGCTCAACCGGGACTAGCGGCCCCATTGAGCAGTTCTTC
TRBV18	TRBJ2-7	TRBD2	once	CASSHASGYEQYF	TGTGCCAGCTCACATGCTAGCGGCTACGAGCAGTACTTC
TRBV13	TRBJ2-7	-	once	CASSSFSAKLSYEQYF	TGTGCCAGCAGCTCCTTTAGCGCAAAGCTCTCCTACGAGCAGTACTTC
TRBV7-9	TRBJ2-1	-	-	CASSLLQGNEQFF	TGTGCCAGCAGCTTATTACAGGGCAATGAGCAGTTCTTC
TRBV9	TRBJ2-5	-	few	CASSVVGSGETQYF	TGTGCCAGCAGCGTAGTAGGATCGGGAGAGACCCAGTACTTC
TRBV13	TRBJ1-5	-	few	CASSLGPPNQPQHF	TGTGCCAGCAGCTTAGGCCCCCCTAATCAGCCCCAGCATTTT
TRBV28	TRBJ1-3	TRBD1	-	CASSLGQASGNTIYF	TGTGCCAGCAGTCTTGGACAGGCCTCTGGAAACACCATATATTTT